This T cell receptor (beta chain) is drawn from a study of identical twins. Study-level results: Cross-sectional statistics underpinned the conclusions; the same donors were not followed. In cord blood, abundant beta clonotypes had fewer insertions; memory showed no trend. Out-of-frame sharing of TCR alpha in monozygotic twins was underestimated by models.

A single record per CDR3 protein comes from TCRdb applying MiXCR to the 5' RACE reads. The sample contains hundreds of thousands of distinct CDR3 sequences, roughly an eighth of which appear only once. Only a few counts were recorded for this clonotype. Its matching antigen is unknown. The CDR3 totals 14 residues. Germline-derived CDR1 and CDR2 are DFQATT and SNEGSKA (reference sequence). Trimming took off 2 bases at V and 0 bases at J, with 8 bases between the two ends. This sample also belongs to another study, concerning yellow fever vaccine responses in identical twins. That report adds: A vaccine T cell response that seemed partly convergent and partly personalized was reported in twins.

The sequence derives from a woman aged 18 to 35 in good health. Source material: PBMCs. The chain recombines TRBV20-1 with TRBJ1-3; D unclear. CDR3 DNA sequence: TGCAGTGCTAGAATCCCTTCCTCTGGAAACACCATATATTTT. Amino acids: CSARIPSSGNTIYF.